Listed here is a single T cell receptor beta chain. Its antigen remains unidentified. These data belong to a study of cytotoxic CD8 clonotypes in ibrutinib-treated CLL. Overall study: Among patients, around 24 responded partially and 2 completely; roughly 14 then stayed remitted and roughly 12 progressed after median around 73 months.

Study-wide findings and caveats: Stable or contracted on treatment, public clonotypes were also uncommon. Clonality showed a rise at ibrutinib response that reversed toward baseline at progression.

Depths of 1 in 200,000 to 1 in 1 million T cells were the sequencing target. Clones were sequenced by immunoSEQ multiplex PCR, and TCRdb holds only the in-frame ones, with some missing. Of 150,000 to 200,000 clones detected, approximately 84% appear once; the ten largest clones hold 4.6%. This CDR3 spans 13 amino acids. This chain links TRBV12-2 with TRBJ2-7; no check of the table's D call, TRBD2, against the DNA was made. TRBV12-2 is reported as a pseudogene. The TCR sequence derives from a human donor with chronic lymphocytic leukemia. The sample was PBMCs, taken after 24 months of ibrutinib treatment. DNA for the CDR3: TGTGCAAGTCGCGACCCGACTCCTTGCGAGCAGTACTTC. Encoded protein: CASRDPTPCEQYF.